The 15 T cell receptor beta chains listed next were all sequenced from one sample in a study of blood T cell repertoires in COVID-19. The method was immunoSEQ multiplex PCR; TCRdb's version includes in-frame clones alone and lacks a portion of them. The sample shows more than 150,000 clones, less than 90% of them seen only once. The sequenced sample was PBMCs or T cells enriched from blood (not recorded which). The receptor set was obtained from a woman between 45 and 60 years old who had recovered from COVID-19.

The chain uses TRBV28 and TRBJ2-2; D remains ambiguous. V was clipped by 8 bases and J by 4 bases, with 8 bases between them. Per the germline V gene, CDR1 is MDHEN and CDR2 is SYDVKM. The CDR3 is made up of 12 amino acids. CDR3 bases: TGTGCCAGCGGTCTAACCACCGGGGAGCTGTTTTTT. This encodes CASGLTTGELFF.

The chain combines TRBV29-1 with TRBJ2-1, with 7 bases fitting TRBD1. From germline, CDR1 is SQVTM and CDR2 ANQGSEA. V lost 4 bases, J lost 4 bases, and 10 bases stayed unmatched. The length of the CDR3 is 15 residues. CDR3 nucleotide sequence: TGCAGCGTTGTTGGATTCGGGACAGAATACAATGAGCAGTTCTTC. Residues: CSVVGFGTEYNEQFF.

Here the CDR3 DNA reads TGTGCCAGCAGCTTGGGGGCGACTAGCGGGAGGTACGAGCAGTACTTC. Its translation is CASSLGATSGRYEQYF. This chain uses TRBV5-6 with TRBJ2-7; 13 nucleotides align to TRBD2. After removal of 0 bases from V and 4 bases from J, the junction contained 4 bases not matched to a gene. Per the germline V gene, CDR1 is SGHDT and CDR2 is YYEEEE. There are 16 residues in the CDR3.

The chain couples TRBV28 to TRBJ2-1; TRBD2 is a possible D gene (7 bases). Germline values: CDR1 MDHEN, CDR2 SYDVKM. The V gene lost 3 bases and the J gene lost 5 bases, with 14 bases spanning the gap. CDR3 length: 15 residues. The CDR3 spells CASSFLGAGDNEQFF. For the CDR3, the DNA is TGTGCCAGCAGTTTTCTGGGGGCGGGGGACAATGAGCAGTTCTTC.

The chain couples TRBV9 to TRBJ1-2; 7 bases are shared with TRBD1. The CDR3 totals 16 residues. Looked up from germline, CDR1 is SGDLS and CDR2 is YYNGEE. The ends lost 4 bases at V and 4 bases at J; junction bases unmatched: 13. Here the CDR3 DNA reads TGTGCCAGCAGCTCCCCGACAGGGCCTATGGGCTATGGCTACACCTTC. It yields the protein CASSSPTGPMGYGYTF.

V is TRBV5-4 and J is TRBJ1-5, with 10 nucleotides matching TRBD1. V shed 5 bases, J shed 6 bases, and the junction held 8 bases outside the gene matches. Germline V gene lookup returns CDR1 SGHNT and CDR2 YYREEE (reference sequence). The CDR3 sequence is 15 residues long. The CDR3 DNA sequence: TGTGCCAGCAGTAAGGACAGGGGGGTGGGTCAGCCCCAGCATTTT. It translates to CASSKDRGVGQPQHF.

The J gene is TRBJ1-1, the V gene TRBV30, with a tentative D call TRBD1 (5 bases). The CDR3 has 13 residues. V lost 3 bases, J lost 3 bases, and 11 bases lay in between. CDR1 is GTSNPN, CDR2 SVGIG, per germline (reference sequence). The CDR3 sequence is CAWSGDSYTEAFF. CDR3 nucleotide sequence: TGTGCCTGGAGCGGAGACAGCTACACTGAAGCTTTCTTT.

With regard to this clone: A read error may be the cause here, since a much bigger clone is one base away. This sequence joins TRBV19 and TRBJ1-1; TRBD1 aligns across 10 bases. The CDR3 is made up of 15 amino acids. CDR1 is LNHDA, CDR2 SQIVND, per germline (reference sequence). The CDR3 bases are TGTGCCAGTAGCCCGAGACAGGGGGCGAACACTAAAGCTTTCTTT. Translation: CASSPRQGANTKAFF.

The chain recombines TRBV28 with TRBJ2-4, with D possibly matching TRBD1 (6 bases). CDR3 size: 15 residues. The V gene's germline CDR1 is MDHEN and CDR2 SYDVKM. Between the trimmed V and J ends, which lost 8 bases and 1 base, there was a span of 15 bases. The CDR3, as DNA: TGTGCCAGCGTTGGGGCAGGGGTGGCCAAAAACATTCAGTACTTC. Translated: CASVGAGVAKNIQYF.

This clone is a singleton in its sample. This chain joins TRBV6-5 and TRBJ2-7; maybe TRBD1 (5 bases). The V gene lost 2 bases and the J gene lost 0 bases, with 8 bases spanning the gap. This CDR3 has 14 amino acids. Per the germline V gene, CDR1 is MNHEY and CDR2 is SVGAGI. The DNA for the CDR3 is TGTGCCAGCAGTTACGGCAGGGCCTCCTACGAGCAGTACTTC. It encodes CASSYGRASYEQYF.

V gene TRBV19 combines with J gene TRBJ2-2, with D perhaps TRBD1 (5 bases). The length of the CDR3 is 16 residues. The germline V gene encodes CDR1 LNHDA and CDR2 SQIVND (reference sequence). The V gene lost 5 bases and the J gene lost 0 bases, with 13 bases spanning the gap. The CDR3 sequence is CASSPQTGSNTGELFF. DNA for the CDR3: TGTGCCAGTAGTCCCCAAACAGGCTCGAACACCGGGGAGCTGTTTTTT.

This sequence joins TRBV3-1 (or the pseudogene TRBV3-2) and TRBJ1-2, with D unclear. Per germline, CDR1 LGHDT and CDR2 YNNKEL (reference sequence). V lost 1 base, J lost 4 bases, and 7 bases lay in between. The CDR3 is 13 residues long. CDR3: CASSQASLYGYTF. CDR3 sequence (DNA): TGTGCCAGCAGCCAAGCCAGTCTCTATGGCTACACCTTC.

This clone was counted a few times. The chain couples TRBV6-5 to TRBJ2-1, with a tentative D call TRBD2 (6 bases). Trimming removed 0 bases at V and 6 bases at J, with 12 bases between. The CDR3 has 15 residues. The germline CDR1 and CDR2 sequences are MNHEY and SVGAGI. CDR3: CASSYSSEGGNEQFF. CDR3 sequence (DNA): TGTGCCAGCAGTTACTCGAGTGAGGGAGGCAATGAGCAGTTCTTC.

The chain recombines TRBV5-6 with TRBJ1-2, with D unresolved. Trimming took 4 bases from V and 0 from J, leaving 4 bases between them. The CDR3 is 12 amino acids. Per germline, CDR1 SGHDT and CDR2 YYEEEE. CDR3 sequence reads: CASSTSNYGYTF. The CDR3 nucleotides read TGTGCCAGCAGCACATCTAACTATGGCTACACCTTC.

The chain combines TRBV7-8 with TRBJ1-1, with a tentative D call TRBD1 (6 bases). The CDR3 spans 13 residues. V gave up 5 bases and J gave up 7 bases, with 14 bases separating them. Germline CDR1 is SGHVS and CDR2 is FQNEAQ. The CDR3 loop is CASSPRDNLEAFF. The CDR3 DNA follows: TGTGCCAGCAGCCCTCGGGACAACCTTGAAGCTTTCTTT.